These 32 T cell receptor beta chains came from one sample sequenced in a study of PD-L1 blockade in urothelial cancer. The assay was immunoSEQ multiplex PCR, and TCRdb's table has in-frame clones only and misses some. The data show approximately 52,000 clones, approximately 77% seen once. The sample was PBMCs, taken around atezolizumab (anti-PD-L1) treatment. Receptors were obtained from a man between 65 and 85 years old with urothelial cancer.

The chain recombines TRBV6-4 with TRBJ2-3; the match to TRBD2 covers 12 bases. The CDR3 has 15 residues. Per germline, CDR1 MRHNA and CDR2 SNTAGT. After removal of 4 bases from V and 6 bases from J, the junction contained 5 bases not matched to a gene. The CDR3 here is CASSASGRVRDTQYF. The CDR3 nucleotides read TGTGCCAGCAGTGCTAGCGGGAGGGTCCGTGATACGCAGTATTTT.

The chain joins TRBV7-2 to TRBJ2-5, with D uncertain. V was pared by 1 base and J by 0 bases, with 6 bases between. The CDR3 length is 14 residues. Looked up from germline, CDR1 is SGHTA and CDR2 is FQGNSA. The DNA for the CDR3 is TGTGCCAGCAGCTTAGACGGGTACCAAGAGACCCAGTACTTC. Translation: CASSLDGYQETQYF. Full variable domain (outside the CDR3, taken from reference TRBV7-2 and TRBJ2-5): GAGVSQSPSNKVTEKGKDVELRCDPISGHTALYWYRQSLGQGLEFLIYFQGNSAPDKSGLPSDRFSAERTGGSVSTLTIQRTQQEDSAVYLCASSLDGYQETQYFGPGTRLLVL.

The chain links TRBV11-2 to TRBJ2-1; TRBD2 aligns across 13 bases. This CDR3 contains 16 residues. The germline V gene encodes CDR1 SGHAT and CDR2 FQNNGV. The V gene end was trimmed by 3 bases and the J gene end by 7 bases; junction bases not matched to a gene: 6. The CDR3 DNA reads TGTGCCAGCAGCTTGGGAGGGACTAGCGGGAAGAATGAGCAGTTCTTC. Its translation: CASSLGGTSGKNEQFF.

The V gene is TRBV7-8, the J gene TRBJ2-3; TRBD2 matches 7 bases. The germline CDR1 and CDR2 sequences are SGHVS and FQNEAQ. Losses at the gene ends were 7 bases for V and 1 base for J; bases not matched to a gene: 8. CDR3 size: 15 residues. The CDR3 nucleotides read TGTGCCAGCACCAGACTAGCTGTAGGCACAGATACGCAGTATTTT. Translation: CASTRLAVGTDTQYF.

The J gene is TRBJ2-1, the V gene TRBV19; TRBD2 matches 8 bases. Trimming took 6 bases from V and 2 from J; bases not matched to a gene: 0. CDR1 and CDR2 (germline): LNHDA, SQIVND (reference sequence). The CDR3 sequence is 13 residues long. CDR3 DNA sequence: TGTGCCAGTAGCGGGGGGGCCTACAATGAGCAGTTCTTC. Residues: CASSGGAYNEQFF.

CDR3 protein: CASSATGLAGNTDTQYF. CDR3 sequence (DNA): TGCGCCAGCAGCGCCACTGGACTAGCGGGGAACACAGATACGCAGTATTTT. The V and J genes are TRBV5-1 and TRBJ2-3; 12 bases map to TRBD2. The CDR3 is made up of 17 amino acids. Germline trimming cut 4 bases from V and 2 bases from J; bases unmatched to any gene: 8. The V gene's germline CDR1 is SGHRS and CDR2 YFSETQ.

The J gene is TRBJ2-7, the V gene TRBV7-2; 7 nucleotides align to TRBD2. The CDR3 is 14 amino acids. J lost 6 bases, V lost 1 base, and 6 bases had no gene match. The germline gives CDR1 SGHTA, CDR2 FQGNSA. CDR3 in amino acids: CASSLEGGPGEQYF. The CDR3 DNA is TGTGCCAGCAGCTTAGAGGGAGGGCCAGGCGAGCAGTACTTC.

V gene TRBV6-5 combines with J gene TRBJ2-7, with TRBD1 matching over 7 bases. CDR1 MNHEY and CDR2 SVGAGI come from the germline V gene. The CDR3 sequence is 11 residues long. After removal of 7 bases from V and 7 bases from J, the junction contained 4 bases not matched to a gene. The CDR3 spells CASKGAREQYF. The CDR3 bases are TGTGCCAGCAAGGGGGCCCGGGAGCAGTACTTC.

The V and J genes are TRBV7-2 and TRBJ2-3; TRBD2 matches 8 bases. The CDR3 is made up of 15 amino acids. The ends lost 7 bases at V and 6 bases at J; junction bases unmatched: 12. Germline loops: CDR1 SGHTA, CDR2 FQGNSA. Here the CDR3 reads CASIRGGARADTQYF. The CDR3 DNA reads as TGTGCCAGCATCCGGGGGGGGGCCCGGGCCGATACGCAGTATTTT.

CDR3: CASSLVAGGNNEQFF. The CDR3 bases are TGTGCCAGCAGTTTAGTAGCGGGAGGCAACAATGAGCAGTTCTTC. The chain links TRBV28 to TRBJ2-1, with 10 bases matching TRBD2. Germline values: CDR1 MDHEN, CDR2 SYDVKM. This CDR3 comprises 15 residues. The V segment lost 2 bases and the J segment 5 bases; nucleotides outside the gene matches: 3.

This rearrangement joins TRBV15 to TRBJ2-5, with 8 bases lining up with TRBD1. V gave up 5 bases and J gave up 5 bases; unmatched junction bases: 10. CDR1 is LNHNV, CDR2 YYDKDF, per germline (reference sequence). This CDR3 contains 15 residues. CDR3 sequence reads: CATSPPGGLGETQYF. The DNA for the CDR3 is TGTGCCACCAGCCCTCCAGGGGGCTTGGGGGAGACCCAGTACTTC. Using reference TRBV15 and TRBJ2-5 for the parts outside the CDR3, the full variable domain is DAMVIQNPRYQVTQFGKPVTLSCSQTLNHNVMYWYQQKSSQAPKLLFHYYDKDFNNEADTPDNFQSRRPNTSFCFLDIRSPGLGDTAMYLCATSPPGGLGETQYFGPGTRLLVL.

This clone was seen a few times. The gene calls are TRBV10-3 and TRBJ2-7; 7 nucleotides line up with TRBD1. The CDR3 covers 18 residues. The germline CDR1 and CDR2 sequences are ENHRY and SYGVKD. V was pared by 2 bases and J by 4 bases, with 17 bases of the junction left unmatched. The CDR3 DNA reads TGTGCCATCAGTGAGGGCTATGGTACCCGGGACAGAGTTTACGAGCAGTACTTC. This translates into CAISEGYGTRDRVYEQYF.

This clone occurred a few times. The junction does not match germline at one end; this may be a read error. The chain couples TRBV7-8 to TRBJ2-3; TRBD2 aligns across 16 bases. The CDR3 spans 15 residues. Germline values: CDR1 SGHVS, CDR2 FQNEAQ. The CDR3 region is CASSRTGTSGGATDF. CDR3 sequence (DNA): TGTGCCAGCAGCCGAACCGGGACTAGCGGGGGGGCCACGGATTTT.

This clone was observed a few times. This chain joins TRBV6-5 and TRBJ2-7; D gene ambiguous. CDR3 length equals 15 residues. V dropped 8 bases and J dropped 6 bases, with 23 bases sitting between them. Germline V gene sequence: CDR1 MNHEY, CDR2 SVGAGI. CDR3 in amino acids: CASSGRVNVVSEQYF. In DNA form, the CDR3 reads TGTGCCAGCTCCGGTCGGGTAAACGTTGTATCCGAGCAGTACTTC.

The chain combines TRBV7-9 with TRBJ2-7; D unclear. V shed 5 bases and J shed 2 bases, with 13 bases lying between them. The CDR3 is 14 residues long. Germline assignment: CDR1 SEHNR and CDR2 FQNEAQ (reference sequence). For the CDR3, the DNA is TGTGCCAGCAGCCCCGGTCGGGTTGCCTACGAGCAGTACTTC. It translates to CASSPGRVAYEQYF.

This rearrangement joins TRBV28 to TRBJ1-5; the match to TRBD1 covers 9 bases. The CDR3 runs to 15 residues. Losses at the gene ends were 5 bases for V and 4 bases for J; bases not matched to a gene: 6. In germline, CDR1 is MDHEN, CDR2 SYDVKM. The CDR3 spells CASSPFGTGNQPQHF. CDR3 bases: TGTGCCAGCAGTCCCTTTGGGACAGGGAATCAGCCCCAGCATTTT. Based on the CDR3 plus reference TRBV28 and TRBJ1-5, the full variable domain is DVKVTQSSRYLVKRTGEKVFLECVQDMDHENMFWYRQDPGLGLRLIYFSYDVKMKEKGDIPEGYSVSREKKERFSLILESASTNQTSMYLCASSPFGTGNQPQHFGDGTRLSIL.

This clone has more than one count but fewer than ten. The genes are TRBV7-2 and TRBJ1-5, with 7 nucleotides matching TRBD1. The V and J ends lost 5 bases and 7 bases, in that order; junction bases with no gene match: 8. CDR1 is SGHTA and CDR2 is FQGNSA in the germline V gene. The CDR3 runs to 14 residues. As DNA, the CDR3 is TGTGCCAGCAGCGTGGACAGGACGGCACAGCCCCAGCATTTT. Translation gives CASSVDRTAQPQHF.

The chain joins TRBV4-2 to TRBJ2-6; 9 nucleotides match TRBD1. Germline V lookup: CDR1 LGHNA, CDR2 YNFKEQ. The V and J ends lost 4 bases and 0 bases, in that order; junction bases with no gene match: 7. The CDR3 spans 18 residues. The CDR3, as DNA: TGTGCCAGCAGCCCCCAGGGACAGGGCTACTCTGGGGCCAACGTCCTGACTTTC. It translates to CASSPQGQGYSGANVLTF.

This clone was counted a few times. This chain joins TRBV2 and TRBJ1-1, with TRBD1 matching over 8 bases. The CDR3 totals 16 residues. The trim removed 6 bases at V and 1 base at J, leaving 10 bases unmatched. Germline V gene sequence: CDR1 SNHLY, CDR2 FYNNEI. Written as DNA, the CDR3 is TGTGCCAGCAGGAGGTTCAGTGGGACAGGGAACACTGAAGCTTTCTTT. The encoded protein is CASRRFSGTGNTEAFF.

Only one count was recorded for this clone. This chain uses TRBV7-3 with TRBJ2-1; D gene uncertain. Germline V gene lookup returns CDR1 SGHTA and CDR2 FQGTGA. CDR3 size: 13 residues. Trimming removed 5 bases at V and 5 bases at J, with 10 bases between. The DNA for the CDR3 is TGTGCCAGCAGCCCCCTAGGAGACAATGAGCAGTTCTTC. Protein product: CASSPLGDNEQFF.

CDR3 in DNA: TGTGCTAGTGGACTCACAGGGGGCACTGAAGCTTTCTTT. Amino acids: CASGLTGGTEAFF. The chain recombines TRBV12-5 with TRBJ1-1, with 8 nucleotides matching TRBD1. Germline values: CDR1 LGHNT, CDR2 FRNRAP. Trimming took 6 bases from V and 4 from J; bases not matched to a gene: 4. The CDR3 is made up of 13 amino acids.

This clone was recorded once. The chain is built from TRBV28 and TRBJ2-7, with TRBD2 identical over 8 bases. Germline lookup yields CDR1 MDHEN and CDR2 SYDVKM. The J segment lost 0 bases and the V segment lost 4 bases, leaving 5 bases of the junction unmatched. There are 15 residues in the CDR3. CDR3 bases: TGTGCCAGCAGTTCCTCGGGGGGGCCCTCCTACGAGCAGTACTTC. It is translated as CASSSSGGPSYEQYF.

This clone turned up a few times. The CDR3 spells CASSDDSVYGYTF. The CDR3 DNA sequence: TGTGCCAGCAGCGACGACAGCGTTTATGGCTACACCTTC. This rearrangement joins TRBV7-2 to TRBJ1-2, with D perhaps TRBD1 (5 bases). This CDR3 comprises 13 residues. Per the germline V gene, CDR1 is SGHTA and CDR2 is FQGNSA. Trimming left V 5 bases short and J 5 bases short, with 12 bases between.

The chain links TRBV5-5 to TRBJ2-7; weak D call: TRBD2 (6 bases). CDR1 is SGHKS and CDR2 is YYEKEE in the germline V gene (reference sequence). The CDR3 is made up of 15 amino acids. The V gene lost 2 bases and the J gene lost 0 bases, with 12 bases spanning the gap. The CDR3 bases are TGTGCCAGCAGCTTCTCTAGCGCAAGCTCCTACGAGCAGTACTTC. The encoded protein is CASSFSSASSYEQYF.

V gene TRBV6-1 combines with J gene TRBJ2-2, with TRBD1 identical over 11 bases. After removal of 8 bases from V and 6 bases from J, the junction contained 8 bases not matched to a gene. CDR3 length equals 15 residues. CDR1 is MNHNS, CDR2 SASEGT, per germline. CDR3 region: CASRTGGVLSGELFF. The CDR3 DNA follows: TGTGCCAGCCGGACAGGGGGCGTGTTATCCGGGGAGCTGTTTTTT.

This chain joins TRBV7-3 and TRBJ1-5, with TRBD1 identical over 11 bases. Germline CDR1 reads SGHTA; CDR2 reads FQGTGA. V shed 2 bases and J 5 bases; nucleotides not matched to a gene: 8. The CDR3 runs 17 residues. Here the CDR3 DNA reads TGTGCCAGCAGCTTAGGGGACAGGGGGATGGGTTATCAGCCCCAGCATTTT. It yields the protein CASSLGDRGMGYQPQHF.

This chain joins TRBV7-3 and TRBJ2-2; 15 nucleotides line up with TRBD2. The CDR3 is 18 amino acids. The V segment lost 4 bases and the J segment 4 bases; nucleotides outside the gene matches: 7. The V gene's germline CDR1 is SGHTA and CDR2 FQGTGA. The CDR3 sequence is CASSSRGLAGGPTGELFF. The CDR3 bases are TGTGCCAGCAGCTCCCGGGGACTAGCGGGAGGCCCCACCGGGGAGCTGTTTTTT.

V and J are TRBV6-1 and TRBJ2-7; possibly TRBD2 for D (7 bases). This CDR3 has 16 amino acids. Looked up from germline, CDR1 is MNHNS and CDR2 is SASEGT. Trimming removed 3 bases from V and 3 bases from J, with 18 bases in between. CDR3 amino acids: CASSDPLGGAGYEQYF. The DNA for the CDR3 is TGTGCCAGCAGTGACCCGCTTGGGGGGGCTGGCTACGAGCAGTACTTC.

This clone was counted a few times. The CDR3 bases are TGCGCCAGCAGCCGGGCGGACAGTTCTAACTATGGCTACACCTTC. This translates into CASSRADSSNYGYTF. J is TRBJ1-2 and V is TRBV4-1, with a possible D match to TRBD1 (6 bases). CDR1 and CDR2 (germline): MGHRA, YSYEKL. The CDR3 is 15 residues long. Trimming cost V 4 bases and J 0 bases, with 12 bases left between them.

The chain employs TRBV6-5 and TRBJ1-1, with D possibly TRBD1 on 5 matching bases. The CDR3 has 15 amino acids. The germline V and J ends were trimmed by 8 bases and 1 base, with 17 bases remaining between them. From germline, CDR1 is MNHEY and CDR2 SVGAGI. CDR3 sequence (DNA): TGTGCCAGCGGGCGGCAGGAGGGGACGAACACTGAAGCTTTCTTT. Its translation: CASGRQEGTNTEAFF.

In its sample, this clone was seen once. At the DNA level, this CDR3 is encoded by other sequences in the same sample as well. The chain links TRBV7-3 to TRBJ1-1; D not certain. Trimming shortened V by 5 bases and J by 3 bases, and 10 bases separated the two germline ends. CDR1 SGHTA and CDR2 FQGTGA come from the germline V gene. The CDR3 covers 13 residues. The DNA of the CDR3 is TGTGCCAGCAGCCTTACCCGGGACACTGAAGCTTTCTTT. This encodes CASSLTRDTEAFF.

This clone was picked up a small number of times. The chain links TRBV19 to TRBJ2-7; D is uncertain. Germline V gene data show CDR1 as LNHDA and CDR2 as SQIVND (reference sequence). CDR3 length: 13 residues. Deletions cut 3 bases from V and 6 bases from J, with 12 bases between. For the CDR3, the DNA is TGTGCCAGTAGTATGCCCCCCCTCGGCGAGCAGTACTTC. This encodes CASSMPPLGEQYF.